One and the same sample provided the 4 T cell receptor beta chains below, sequenced in a study of blood T cell repertoires in COVID-19. Sequencing used immunoSEQ multiplex PCR; TCRdb keeps in-frame clones, though not all of them. The sample includes under 70,000 clones, 75% to 95% of them seen just once. Sequenced: peripheral blood. These TCRs come from a human donor with active COVID-19. The donor label of this sample is uncertain.

The J gene is TRBJ2-5, the V gene TRBV2, with TRBD2 identical over 11 bases. Germline loops: CDR1 SNHLY, CDR2 FYNNEI. The V gene end was trimmed by 7 bases and the J gene end by 5 bases; junction bases not matched to a gene: 3. The CDR3 has 13 residues. CDR3 nucleotides: TGTGCCAGCAAAACTAGCGGGAGTGAGACCCAGTACTTC. This gives the protein CASKTSGSETQYF.

In this sample, this clone turned up a few times. V gene TRBV5-4 combines with J gene TRBJ2-7, with D possibly TRBD1 on 6 matching bases. Between the trimmed V and J ends, which lost 4 bases and 6 bases, there was a span of 14 bases. The CDR3 length is 13 residues. Germline V CDR1 and CDR2: SGHNT, YYREEE (reference sequence). CDR3 region: CASSPRGYGEQYF. The CDR3 DNA reads as TGTGCCAGCAGCCCGAGGGGGTATGGCGAGCAGTACTTC.

The chain joins TRBV5-4 to TRBJ2-1, with 9 bases fitting TRBD1. Trimming cost V 4 bases and J 7 bases; bases outside gene matches: 12. This CDR3 comprises 16 residues. Per germline, CDR1 SGHNT and CDR2 YYREEE (reference sequence). The CDR3 coding sequence is TGTGCCAGCAGCCAAAACAGGGGGCCGGGTTTTAATGAGCAGTTCTTC. As protein: CASSQNRGPGFNEQFF.

This clone was seen just once. The chain has TRBV5-1 and TRBJ2-1; 9 bases are shared with TRBD1. J lost 6 bases, V lost 3 bases, and 13 bases had no gene match. Germline-derived CDR1 and CDR2 are SGHRS and YFSETQ. The CDR3 has 17 residues. CDR3 protein: CASSSGPGQGSGNEQFF. The CDR3 region has the DNA TGCGCCAGCAGCTCGGGTCCGGGACAGGGTAGTGGCAATGAGCAGTTCTTC.